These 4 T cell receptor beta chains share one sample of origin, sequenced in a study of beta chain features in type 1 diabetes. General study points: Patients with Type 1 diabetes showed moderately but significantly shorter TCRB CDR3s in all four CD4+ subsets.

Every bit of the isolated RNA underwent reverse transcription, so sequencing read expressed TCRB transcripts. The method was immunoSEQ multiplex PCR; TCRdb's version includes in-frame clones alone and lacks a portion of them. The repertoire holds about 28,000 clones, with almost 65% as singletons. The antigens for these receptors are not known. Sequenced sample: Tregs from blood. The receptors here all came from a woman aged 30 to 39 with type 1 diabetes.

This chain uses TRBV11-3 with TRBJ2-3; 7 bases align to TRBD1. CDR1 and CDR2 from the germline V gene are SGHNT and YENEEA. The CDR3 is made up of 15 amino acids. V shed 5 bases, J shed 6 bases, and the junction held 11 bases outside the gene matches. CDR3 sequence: CASSPRTGPRDTQYF. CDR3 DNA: TGTGCCAGCAGCCCTCGGACAGGACCTCGGGATACGCAGTATTTT.

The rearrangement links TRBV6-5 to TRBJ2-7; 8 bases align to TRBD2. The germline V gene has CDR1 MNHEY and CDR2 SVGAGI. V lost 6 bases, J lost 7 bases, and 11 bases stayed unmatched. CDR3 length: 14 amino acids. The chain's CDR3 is CASRNIAGRGEQYF. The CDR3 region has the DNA TGTGCCAGCAGGAACATAGCGGGAAGAGGGGAGCAGTACTTC.

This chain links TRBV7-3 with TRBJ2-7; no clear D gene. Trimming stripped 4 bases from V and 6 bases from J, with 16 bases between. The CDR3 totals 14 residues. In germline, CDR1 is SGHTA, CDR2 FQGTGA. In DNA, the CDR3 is TGTGCCAGCAGCTCCGACCCGCGTTCGGGCGAGCAGTACTTC. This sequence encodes CASSSDPRSGEQYF.

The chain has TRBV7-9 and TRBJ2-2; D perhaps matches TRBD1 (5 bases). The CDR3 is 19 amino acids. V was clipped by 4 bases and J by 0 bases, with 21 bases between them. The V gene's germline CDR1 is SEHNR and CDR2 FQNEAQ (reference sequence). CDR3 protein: CASSSWVVGVISNTGELFF. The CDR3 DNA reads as TGTGCCAGCAGCTCATGGGTGGTAGGGGTCATCTCGAACACCGGGGAGCTGTTTTTT. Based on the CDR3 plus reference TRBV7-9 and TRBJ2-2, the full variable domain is DTGVSQNPRHKITKRGQNVTFRCDPISEHNRLYWYRQTLGQGPEFLTYFQNEAQLEKSRLLSDRFSAERPKGSFSTLEIQRTEQGDSAMYLCASSSWVVGVISNTGELFFGEGSRLTVL.